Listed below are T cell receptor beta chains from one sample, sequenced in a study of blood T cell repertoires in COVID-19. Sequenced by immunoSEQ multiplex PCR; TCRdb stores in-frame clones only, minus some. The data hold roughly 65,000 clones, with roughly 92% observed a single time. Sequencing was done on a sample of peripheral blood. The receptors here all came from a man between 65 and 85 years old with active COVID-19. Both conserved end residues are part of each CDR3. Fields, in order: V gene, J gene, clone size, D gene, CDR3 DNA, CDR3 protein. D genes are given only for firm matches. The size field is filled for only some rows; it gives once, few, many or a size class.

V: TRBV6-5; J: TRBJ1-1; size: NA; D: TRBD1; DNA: TGTGCCAGCAGCCGATTCCCGGGACAGGAAACTGAAGCTTTCTTT; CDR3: CASSRFPGQETEAFF
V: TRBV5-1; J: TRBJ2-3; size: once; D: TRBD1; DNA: TGCGCCAGCAGCTTGGCGACAGGGGGCGGCACAGATACGCAGTATTTT; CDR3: CASSLATGGGTDTQYF
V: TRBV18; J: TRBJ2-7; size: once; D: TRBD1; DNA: TGTGCCAGCTCACCGTTTTTTCCCGGGACAGAACGATCCACAACCTCCTACGAGCAGTACTTC; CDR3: CASSPFFPGTERSTTSYEQYF
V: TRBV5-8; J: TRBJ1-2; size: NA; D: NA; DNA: TGTGCCAGCAGCTTGGTTCATGTCTATGGCTACACCTTC; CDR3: CASSLVHVYGYTF
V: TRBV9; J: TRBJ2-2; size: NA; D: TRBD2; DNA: TGTGCCAGCAGCGCGGGACTAGCGGGGGGCCGCGGGGAGCTGTTTTTT; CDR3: CASSAGLAGGRGELFF
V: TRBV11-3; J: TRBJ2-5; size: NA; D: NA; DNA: TGTGCCAGCAGCGTTATGTCCCTCCAGAGGGAGACCCAGTACTTC; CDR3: CASSVMSLQRETQYF
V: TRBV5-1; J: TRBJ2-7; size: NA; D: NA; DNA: TGCGCCAGCTGTCAAGCATTCTACGAGCAGTACTTC; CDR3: CASCQAFYEQYF
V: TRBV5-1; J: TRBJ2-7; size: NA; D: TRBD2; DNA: TGCGCCAGCAGCTCGGCGGGGGGAAGGTACGAGCAGTACTTC; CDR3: CASSSAGGRYEQYF
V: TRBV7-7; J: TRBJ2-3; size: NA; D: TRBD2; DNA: TGTGCCAGCAGCGCCGGACTAGCGGGGGGAGAAGATACGCAGTATTTT; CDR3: CASSAGLAGGEDTQYF
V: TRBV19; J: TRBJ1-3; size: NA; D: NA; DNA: TGTGCCAGTAGTATGGAGTCTGGGAGGACCTCTGGAAACACCATATATTTT; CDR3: CASSMESGRTSGNTIYF
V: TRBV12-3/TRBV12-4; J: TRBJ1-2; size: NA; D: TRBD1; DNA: TGTGCCAGCAGTCGAACTCAGGGGGAGAGCTACACCTTC; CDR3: CASSRTQGESYTF
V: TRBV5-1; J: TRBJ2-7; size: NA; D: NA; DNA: TGCGCCAGCAGCGACAAGGGGGGGGCCCTTTACGAGCAGTACTTC; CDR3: CASSDKGGALYEQYF
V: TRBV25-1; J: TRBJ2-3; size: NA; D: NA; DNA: TGTGCCAGCGGAACCTCGGGGACAGATACGCAGTATTTT; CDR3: CASGTSGTDTQYF
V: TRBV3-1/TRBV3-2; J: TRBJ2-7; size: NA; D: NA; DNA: TGTGCCAGCCGGGGGCAGGGGGGCCCCTACGAGCAGTACTTC; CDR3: CASRGQGGPYEQYF
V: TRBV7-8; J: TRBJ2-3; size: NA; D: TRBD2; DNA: TGTGCCAGCAGCTCCGCCGGCCGAACTAGCGGGGGGAAGAATTTT; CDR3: CASSSAGRTSGGKNF
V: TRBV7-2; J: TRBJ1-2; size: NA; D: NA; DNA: TGTGCCAGCAGCTTAGGGGCACTCGGCTATGGCTACACCTTC; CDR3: CASSLGALGYGYTF
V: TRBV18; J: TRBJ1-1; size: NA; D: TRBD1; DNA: TGTGCCAGCTCACACGGGACAGGGGGCCGGACTGAAGCTTTCTTT; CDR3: CASSHGTGGRTEAFF
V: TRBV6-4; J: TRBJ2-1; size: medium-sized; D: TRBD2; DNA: TGTGCCAGCAGTTTAAGCGGGGGGGAGTACAATGAGCAGTTCTTC; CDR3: CASSLSGGEYNEQFF
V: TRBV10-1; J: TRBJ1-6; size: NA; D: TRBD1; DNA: TGCGCCAGCAGCCGGGGACAGGGGAATTCACCCCTCCACTTT; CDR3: CASSRGQGNSPLHF
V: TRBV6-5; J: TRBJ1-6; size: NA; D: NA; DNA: TGTGCCAGCAGTTACGGGACATATAATTCACCCCTCCACTTT; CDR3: CASSYGTYNSPLHF
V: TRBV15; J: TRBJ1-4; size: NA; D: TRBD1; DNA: TGTGCCACCAGCAGAGAGGCGGGACAGGGTAATGAAAAACTGTTTTTT; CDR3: CATSREAGQGNEKLFF
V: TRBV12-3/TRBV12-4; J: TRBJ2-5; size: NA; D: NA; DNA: TGTGCCAGCGGTGAGGTTTGGGAAGAGACCCAGTACTTC; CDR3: CASGEVWEETQYF
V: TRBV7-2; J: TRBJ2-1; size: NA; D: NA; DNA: TGTGCCAGCAGCTTCCCGCAGGCGGGGGCAACTTACAATGAGCAGTTCTTC; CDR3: CASSFPQAGATYNEQFF
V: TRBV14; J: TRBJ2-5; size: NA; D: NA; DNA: TGTGCCAGCAGCCCCCTTGGCCTCCAAGAGACCCAGTACTTC; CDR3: CASSPLGLQETQYF
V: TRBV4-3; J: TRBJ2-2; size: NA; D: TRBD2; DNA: TGCGCCAGCAGTCAGAGCGGGGGGTCGAACACCGGGGAGCTGTTTTTT; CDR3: CASSQSGGSNTGELFF
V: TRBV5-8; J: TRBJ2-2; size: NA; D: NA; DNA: TGTGCCAGCAGCCCCGGACACGGAAACACCGGGGAGCTGTTTTTT; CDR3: CASSPGHGNTGELFF
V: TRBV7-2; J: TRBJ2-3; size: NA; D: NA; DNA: TGTGCCAGCAGCTTAAGTGGCGGGGAAGATACGCAGTATTTT; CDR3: CASSLSGGEDTQYF
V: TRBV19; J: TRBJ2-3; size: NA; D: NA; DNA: TGTGCCAGTAGTATAAGTCCGGGGGGCGCTTATACGCAGTATTTT; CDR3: CASSISPGGAYTQYF
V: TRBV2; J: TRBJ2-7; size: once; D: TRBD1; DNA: TGTGCCAGCAGGGAGGACAGGGGGCTTCGGGAGCAGTACTTC; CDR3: CASREDRGLREQYF
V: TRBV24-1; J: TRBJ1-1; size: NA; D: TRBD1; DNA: TGTGCCACCCGAGACCCTAGCCGGACAGGGAATGAAGCTTTCTTT; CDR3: CATRDPSRTGNEAFF
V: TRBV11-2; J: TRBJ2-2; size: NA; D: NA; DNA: TGTGCCAGCAGCGGCGGGGTAGGCACCGGGGAGCTGTTTTTT; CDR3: CASSGGVGTGELFF
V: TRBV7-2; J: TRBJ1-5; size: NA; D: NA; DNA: TGTGCCAGCAGCTTATCCGGGACAAACAATCAGCCCCAGCATTTT; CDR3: CASSLSGTNNQPQHF
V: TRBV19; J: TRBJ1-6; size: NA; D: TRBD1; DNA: TGTGCCAGTAGCCTTCCGAGGGGACAGGGTAATTCACCCCTCCACTTT; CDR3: CASSLPRGQGNSPLHF
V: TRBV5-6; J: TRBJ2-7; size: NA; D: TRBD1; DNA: TGTGCCAGCAGCTCGGGACAGACGGGCTCCTACGAGCAGTACTTC; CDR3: CASSSGQTGSYEQYF
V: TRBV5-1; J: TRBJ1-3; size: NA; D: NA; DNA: TGCGCCAGCAGCTTGAATCCTCTTGGCAGGGGAACTGGAAACACCATATATTTT; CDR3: CASSLNPLGRGTGNTIYF
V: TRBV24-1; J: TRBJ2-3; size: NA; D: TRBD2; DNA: TGTGCCACCAGTGCCCCTGGACTAGCGGGAACTTTCAGGGTGCAGTATTTT; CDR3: CATSAPGLAGTFRVQYF
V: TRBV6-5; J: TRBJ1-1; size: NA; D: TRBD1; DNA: TGTGCCAGCAGTTACATTACAGGGGGCGGCACTGAAGCTTTCTTT; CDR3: CASSYITGGGTEAFF
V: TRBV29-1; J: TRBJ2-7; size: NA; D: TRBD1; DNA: TGCAGCGTTGTCCCACCTGGGACAGTGTACGAGCAGTACTTC; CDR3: CSVVPPGTVYEQYF
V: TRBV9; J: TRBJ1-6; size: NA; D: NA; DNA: TGTGCCAGCAGCGTAGATATGAATTCACCCCTCCACTTT; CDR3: CASSVDMNSPLHF
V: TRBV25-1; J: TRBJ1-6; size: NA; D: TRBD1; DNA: TGTGCCAGCAGTGAAGCCGGGACAGGCATCTCACCCCTCCACTTT; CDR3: CASSEAGTGISPLHF
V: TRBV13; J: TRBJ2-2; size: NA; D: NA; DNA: TGTGCCAGCAGCTCCGGACTCCCATATGACACCGGGGAGCTGTTTTTT; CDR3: CASSSGLPYDTGELFF
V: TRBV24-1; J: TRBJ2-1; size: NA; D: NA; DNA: TGTGCCACCAGTGCGACGGGGGATTACAATGAGCAGTTCTTC; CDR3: CATSATGDYNEQFF
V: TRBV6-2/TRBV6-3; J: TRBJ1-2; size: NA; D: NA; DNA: TGTGCCAGCAGCCGAGACAGTTATGGCTACACCTTC; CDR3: CASSRDSYGYTF
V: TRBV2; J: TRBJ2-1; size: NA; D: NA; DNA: TGTGCCAGCGCCTACTACAATGAGCAGTTCTTC; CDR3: CASAYYNEQFF
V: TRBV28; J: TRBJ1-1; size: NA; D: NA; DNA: TGTGCCAGCAGTTCCCTCGACAAGGGGTGGGATGAAGCTTTCTTT; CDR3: CASSSLDKGWDEAFF
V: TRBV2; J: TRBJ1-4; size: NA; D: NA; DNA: TGTGCCAGCAGGGGGGACACCTCTAATGAAAAACTGTTTTTT; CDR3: CASRGDTSNEKLFF
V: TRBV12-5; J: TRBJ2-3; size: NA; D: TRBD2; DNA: TGTGCTAGTGATACACCGGGACTACCCACAGATACGCAGTATTTT; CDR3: CASDTPGLPTDTQYF
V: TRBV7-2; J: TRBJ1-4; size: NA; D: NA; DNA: TGTGCCAGCAGCCGCCCGGCAGGGACTAATGAAAAACTGTTTTTT; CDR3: CASSRPAGTNEKLFF
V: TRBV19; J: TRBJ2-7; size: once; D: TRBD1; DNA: TGTGCCAGTAGTCAACGACAGGGGGCAAGCTCCTACGAGCAGTACTTC; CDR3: CASSQRQGASSYEQYF
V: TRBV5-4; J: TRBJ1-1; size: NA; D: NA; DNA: TGTGCCAGCAGCAGCCGGGGGACGAACACTGAAGCTTTCTTT; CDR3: CASSSRGTNTEAFF
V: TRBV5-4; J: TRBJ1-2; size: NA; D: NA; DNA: TGTGCCAGCAGTTCTCCTCAGGGGAATTTCAATGGCTACACCTTC; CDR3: CASSSPQGNFNGYTF
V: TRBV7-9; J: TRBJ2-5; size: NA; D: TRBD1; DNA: TGTGCCAGCAGCACCCGGGACAGGGGATGGGAGACCCAGTACTTC; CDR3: CASSTRDRGWETQYF
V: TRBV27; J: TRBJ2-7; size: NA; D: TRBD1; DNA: TGTGCCAGCTGGGACAGGGGCCACGAGCAGTACTTC; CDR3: CASWDRGHEQYF
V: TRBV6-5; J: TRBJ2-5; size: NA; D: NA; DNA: TGTGCCACAGACACAGGACACGAGACCCAGTACTTC; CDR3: CATDTGHETQYF